This note documents a single T cell receptor (beta chain) sequence. Its antigen remains unknown. TCRdb processed the 5' RACE reads again and assigns one entry to each CDR3 protein, with no DNA. The sample features more than 400,000 distinct CDR3 sequences, with more than 7% in its top ten. The sample comes from a study of T cells expressing NK-cell markers. Notes on the study in general: In a handful of donors, dominant CD3+CD56+NKG2C+ clonotypes ranked among the top 10 CD8+ clonotypes. The leading position in the CD3+CD56-NKG2C+ fraction of four donors also went to these clonotypes.

The CDR3 is 12 residues long. Germline V lookup: CDR1 GTSNPN, CDR2 SVGIG (reference sequence). The sequenced sample was blood T cells: a sorted CD56 or NKG2C T cell subset, CD4+ or CD8+ T cells, or bulk PBMC T cells (not recorded which). This chain links TRBV30 with TRBJ2-6. The sequence was obtained from a woman aged 18-69 years in good health. The CDR3 is CACKTGANVLTF. The variable domain in full, with the rest retrieved from reference TRBV30 and TRBJ2-6, is SQTIHQWPATLVQPVGSPLSLECTVEGTSNPNLYWYRQAAGRGLQLLFYSVGIGQISSEVPQNLSASRPQDRQFILSSKKLLLSDSGFYLCACKTGANVLTFGAGSRLTVL.